The present T cell receptor (beta chain) was sequenced within a study of blood T cells in healthy people across ages. The CDR3 loop spans 14 amino acids. Trimming removed 3 bases from V and 1 base from J, with 12 bases in between. The germline V gene encodes CDR1 GTSNPN and CDR2 SVGIG (reference sequence). Alongside a J-beta primer mix, a sample-barcoded 5' primer served in a second PCR lasting about 7 to 11 cycles. TCRdb passed the 5' RACE reads through MiXCR, listing each CDR3 protein once. Of 650,000 to 800,000 distinct CDR3 sequences listed, 40% to 50% are singletons. In terms of origin and age, donors were healthy Caucasian individuals from Russia aged 6 to 90.

V usage is TRBV30 and J usage is TRBJ1-2, with D possibly being TRBD1 (6 bases). The source material was blood. This receptor was taken from a man between 60 and 75 years old in good health. In nucleotides, the CDR3 is TGTGCCTGGAGGACTGACAGGCGTAACTATGGCTACACCTTC. It translates to CAWRTDRRNYGYTF.